This TCR beta chain was obtained from a study of blood T cell repertoires in COVID-19. Individuals aged about 18 to 95 years were recruited from fewer than 25 US areas. Original processing notes: Nucleated cell counts were estimated from reference gene primer amplification. Using immunoSEQ multiplex PCR, the repertoire was profiled, and TCRdb retains in-frame clones only, with some absent. V and J calls and clone size are given by that table; D and trimming were obtained from the DNA. The repertoire consists of a few hundred thousand clones, with about nine tenths occurring once and the leading ten covering over 9%. There are 14 residues in the CDR3. Germline assignment: CDR1 MNHNY and CDR2 SVGAGI (reference sequence). V was pared by 7 bases and J by 8 bases, with 10 bases of the junction left unmatched.

The clonotype was recovered from a man younger than 30 with acute COVID-19. J is TRBJ1-4 and V is TRBV6-6; 7 bases line up with TRBD1. Sequences were obtained from PBMCs or T cells enriched from blood (not recorded which). CDR3 region: CASTPDRVGEKLFF. The CDR3 DNA reads as TGTGCCAGCACCCCCGACAGGGTTGGAGAAAAACTGTTTTTT.